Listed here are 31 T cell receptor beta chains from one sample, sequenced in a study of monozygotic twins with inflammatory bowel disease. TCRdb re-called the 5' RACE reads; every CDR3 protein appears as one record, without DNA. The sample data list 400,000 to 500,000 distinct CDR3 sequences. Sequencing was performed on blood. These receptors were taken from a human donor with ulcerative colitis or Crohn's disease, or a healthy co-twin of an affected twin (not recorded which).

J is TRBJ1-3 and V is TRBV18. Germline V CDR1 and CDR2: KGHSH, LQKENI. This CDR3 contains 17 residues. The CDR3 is CASSPLQQTGSGNTIYF.

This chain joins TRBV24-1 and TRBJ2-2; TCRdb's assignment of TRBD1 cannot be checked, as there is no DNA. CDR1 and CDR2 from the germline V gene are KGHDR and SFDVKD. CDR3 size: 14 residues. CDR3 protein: CATQGQMNTGELFF.

CDR3: CASSFGGGNGYTF. J is TRBJ1-2 and V is TRBV27. The V gene's germline CDR1 is MNHEY and CDR2 SMNVEV (reference sequence). The CDR3 runs 13 residues.

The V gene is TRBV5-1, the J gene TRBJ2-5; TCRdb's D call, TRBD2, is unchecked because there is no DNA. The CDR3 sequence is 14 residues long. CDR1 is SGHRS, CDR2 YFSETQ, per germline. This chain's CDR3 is CASSFTPSGETQYF. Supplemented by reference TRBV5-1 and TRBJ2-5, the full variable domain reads KAGVTQTPRYLIKTRGQQVTLSCSPISGHRSVSWYQQTPGQGLQFLFEYFSETQRNKGNFPGRFSGRQFSNSRSEMNVSTLELGDSALYLCASSFTPSGETQYFGPGTRLLVL.

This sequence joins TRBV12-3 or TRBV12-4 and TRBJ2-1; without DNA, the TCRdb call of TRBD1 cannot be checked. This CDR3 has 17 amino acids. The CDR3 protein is CASSFKGAGASYNEQFF.

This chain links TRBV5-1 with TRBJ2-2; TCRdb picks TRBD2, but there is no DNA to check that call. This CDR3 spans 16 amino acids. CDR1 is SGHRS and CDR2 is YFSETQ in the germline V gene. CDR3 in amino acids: CASSGSGGPNTGELFF.

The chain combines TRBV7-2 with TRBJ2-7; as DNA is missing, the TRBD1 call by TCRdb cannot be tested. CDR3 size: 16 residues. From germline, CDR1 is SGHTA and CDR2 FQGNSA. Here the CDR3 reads CASSLEGSKAFDEQYF.

The CDR3 is CASRVSQTHYEQYF. The chain links TRBV5-1 to TRBJ2-7; TCRdb designates TRBD2, a call that cannot be tested without DNA. Germline V gene data show CDR1 as SGHRS and CDR2 as YFSETQ. This CDR3 has 14 amino acids.

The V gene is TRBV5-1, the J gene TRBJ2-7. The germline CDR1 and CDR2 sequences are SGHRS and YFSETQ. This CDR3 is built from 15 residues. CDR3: CASSQMAGGAYEQYF.

The CDR3 loop reads CASSHKTGGAGQPQHF. The chain has TRBV6-1 and TRBJ1-5; without DNA, the TCRdb call of TRBD1 cannot be checked. The CDR3 has 16 amino acids. The V gene's germline CDR1 is MNHNS and CDR2 SASEGT.

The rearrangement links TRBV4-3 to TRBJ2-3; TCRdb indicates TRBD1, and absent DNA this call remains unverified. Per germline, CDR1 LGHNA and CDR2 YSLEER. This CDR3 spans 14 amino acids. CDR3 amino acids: CASSPGQRPDTQYF.

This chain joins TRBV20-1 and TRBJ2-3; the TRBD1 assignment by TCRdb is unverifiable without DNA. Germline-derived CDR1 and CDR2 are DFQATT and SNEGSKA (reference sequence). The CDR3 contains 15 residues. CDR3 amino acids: CSARPPGQHTDTQYF.

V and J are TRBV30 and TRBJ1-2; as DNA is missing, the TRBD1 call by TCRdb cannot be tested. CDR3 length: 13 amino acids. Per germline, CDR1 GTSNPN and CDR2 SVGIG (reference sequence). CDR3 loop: CAWSVWTGEGYTF. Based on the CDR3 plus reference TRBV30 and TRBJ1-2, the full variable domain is SQTIHQWPATLVQPVGSPLSLECTVEGTSNPNLYWYRQAAGRGLQLLFYSVGIGQISSEVPQNLSASRPQDRQFILSSKKLLLSDSGFYLCAWSVWTGEGYTFGSGTRLTVV.

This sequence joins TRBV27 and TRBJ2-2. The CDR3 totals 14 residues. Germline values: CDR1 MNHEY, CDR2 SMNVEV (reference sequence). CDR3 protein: CASSLSGLTGELFF.

CDR3: CASLQGFNSPLHF. The J gene is TRBJ1-6, the V gene TRBV18; there is no DNA to check the TCRdb D call of TRBD1. In germline, CDR1 is KGHSH, CDR2 LQKENI. This CDR3 spans 13 amino acids.

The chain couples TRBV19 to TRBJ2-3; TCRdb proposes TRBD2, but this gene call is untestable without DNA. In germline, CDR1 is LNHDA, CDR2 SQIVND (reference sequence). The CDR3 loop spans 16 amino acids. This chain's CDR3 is CASSDERGGVTDTQYF.

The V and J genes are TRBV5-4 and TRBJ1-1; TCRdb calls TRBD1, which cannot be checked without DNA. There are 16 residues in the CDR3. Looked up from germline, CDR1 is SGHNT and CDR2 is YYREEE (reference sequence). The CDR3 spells CASSLSPGQRNTEAFF.

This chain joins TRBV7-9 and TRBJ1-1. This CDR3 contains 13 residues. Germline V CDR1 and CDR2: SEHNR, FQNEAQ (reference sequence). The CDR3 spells CASSLGSVPEAFF.

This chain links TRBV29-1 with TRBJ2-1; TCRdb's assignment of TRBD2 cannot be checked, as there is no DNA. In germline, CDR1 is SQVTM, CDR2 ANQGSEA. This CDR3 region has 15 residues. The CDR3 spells CSVTGLAVSYNEQFF.

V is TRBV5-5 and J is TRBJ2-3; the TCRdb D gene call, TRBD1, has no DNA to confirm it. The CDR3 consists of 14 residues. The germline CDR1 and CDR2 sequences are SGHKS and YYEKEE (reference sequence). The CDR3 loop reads CASIHGGGTDTQYF.

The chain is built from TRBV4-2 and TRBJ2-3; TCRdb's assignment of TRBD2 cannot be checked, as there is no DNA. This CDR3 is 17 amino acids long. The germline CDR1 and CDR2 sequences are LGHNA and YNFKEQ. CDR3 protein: CASSQAWGGGAEDTQYF.

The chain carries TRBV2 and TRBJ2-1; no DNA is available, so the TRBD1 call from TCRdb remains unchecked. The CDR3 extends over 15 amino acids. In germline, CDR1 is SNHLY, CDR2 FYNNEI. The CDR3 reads CASSDGFRGYNEQFF.

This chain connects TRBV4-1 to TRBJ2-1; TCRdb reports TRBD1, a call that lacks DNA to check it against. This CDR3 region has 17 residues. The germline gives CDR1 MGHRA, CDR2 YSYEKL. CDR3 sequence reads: CASSLPSRGVHYNEQFF.

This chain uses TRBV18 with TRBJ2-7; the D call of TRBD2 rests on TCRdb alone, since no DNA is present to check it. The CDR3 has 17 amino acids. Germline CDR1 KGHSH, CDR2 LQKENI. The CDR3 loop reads CASSPPRGGTGSYEQYF.

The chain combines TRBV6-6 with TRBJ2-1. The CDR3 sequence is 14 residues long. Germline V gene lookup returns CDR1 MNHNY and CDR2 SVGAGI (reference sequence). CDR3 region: CASSYSVVYNEQFF.

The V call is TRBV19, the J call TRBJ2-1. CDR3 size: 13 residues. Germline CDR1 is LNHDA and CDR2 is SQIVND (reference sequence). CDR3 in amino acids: CASSQTSTNEQFF.

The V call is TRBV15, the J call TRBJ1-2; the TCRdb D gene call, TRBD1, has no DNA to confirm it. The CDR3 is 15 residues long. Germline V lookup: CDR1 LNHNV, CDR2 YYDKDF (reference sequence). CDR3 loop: CATSRDPGGVYGYTF.

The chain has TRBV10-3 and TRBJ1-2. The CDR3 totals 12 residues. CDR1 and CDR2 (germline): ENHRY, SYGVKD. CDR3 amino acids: CATQGLDYGYTF.

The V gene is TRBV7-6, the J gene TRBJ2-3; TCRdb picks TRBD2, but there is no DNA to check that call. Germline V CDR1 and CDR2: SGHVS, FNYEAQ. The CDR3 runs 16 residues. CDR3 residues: CASSLISGIGTDTQYF.

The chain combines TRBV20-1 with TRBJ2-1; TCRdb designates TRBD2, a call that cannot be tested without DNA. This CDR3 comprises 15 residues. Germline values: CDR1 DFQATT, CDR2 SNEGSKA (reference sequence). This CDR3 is CSAGGLAGGGNEQFF.

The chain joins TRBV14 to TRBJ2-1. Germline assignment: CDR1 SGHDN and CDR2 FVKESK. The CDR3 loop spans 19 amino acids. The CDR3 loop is CASSQARPDGVGTYNEQFF.